Sequencing of this T cell receptor beta chain was carried out in a study of blood T cell repertoires in COVID-19 (TCRdb year 2020). With regard to the full study: Collaborator samples came from the United States, Italy and Spain and covered acute and convalescent phases of COVID-19. The material from the prospective study consisted of cDNA or gDNA derived from T cells, B-cell-depleted T cells, or PBMCs. The dataset comprised deeply sampled blood TCRbeta repertoires from subjects exposed to, actively infected with, or recovered from COVID-19. The repertoires were released in a freely available public database meant as a resource for research on the immune response to SARS-CoV-2. The samples were drawn from two sources: the first 160 participants of the ongoing ImmuneRACE study, and approximately 1,300 subjects contributed by 6 global collaborators. The sample metadata nearly always contained a de-identified subject ID, COVID-19 status, age in years and sex. Where available, HLA class I and class II types were taken from metadata supplied by the sample provider and were not determined by assay-based typing.

Ends trimmed: V by 6 bases, J by 10 bases; bases unmatched to a gene: 10. There are 14 amino acids in the CDR3, from cysteine to phenylalanine inclusive. Of all the DNA, just the CDR3 is kept, 42 bases in frame from base 1. According to the germline V gene (reference sequence), CDR1 reads MNHEY and CDR2 reads SMNVEV. Collaborating institutions collected whole blood in K2EDTA tubes following their own protocols. For TCRbeta analysis, collaborator samples were shipped as frozen whole blood, as isolated PBMCs, or as DNA extracted from either sample type. What the research found in general, with its limitations: Clinical and demographic metadata were provided uncurated, with the amount varying by source and participant.

TCRbeta CDR3 regions were amplified from genomic DNA using the immunoSEQ Assay, a bias-controlled multiplex PCR. In the paper's pipeline: Nucleated cell counts per sample were estimated from amplification of reference gene primers within the assay. Sequence reads were collapsed and filtered to measure the absolute abundance of every unique TCRbeta CDR3 rearrangement. For each sample, productive Simpson clonality was calculated as the square root of Simpson's diversity index over productive rearrangements. What TCRdb holds here is the immuneACCESS table cut down to in-frame rearrangements. Part of the clones is not present; checked against another copy, under half of the missing clones reflect an unresolved V gene, and the others are unexplained. The V and J calls and clone size come from that table; D and trimming were worked out from the DNA. The sample contains 150,000 to 200,000 clones, 86% of them found a single time. The ten largest clones add up to 0.99% of the sample.

Remarks on this clone: Its specific antigen is unknown. No base-level quality is on record; no much larger clone is a single base apart.

The sequence derives from a man younger than 30 with acute or convalescent COVID-19. The chain employs TRBV27 and TRBJ1-4; the junction holds 8 bases that match TRBD1. Specimen: peripheral blood. The CDR3 loop reads CASREDRAVGKLFF. The DNA reads TGTGCCAGCAGAGAGGACAGGGCGGTCGGAAAACTGTTTTTT.